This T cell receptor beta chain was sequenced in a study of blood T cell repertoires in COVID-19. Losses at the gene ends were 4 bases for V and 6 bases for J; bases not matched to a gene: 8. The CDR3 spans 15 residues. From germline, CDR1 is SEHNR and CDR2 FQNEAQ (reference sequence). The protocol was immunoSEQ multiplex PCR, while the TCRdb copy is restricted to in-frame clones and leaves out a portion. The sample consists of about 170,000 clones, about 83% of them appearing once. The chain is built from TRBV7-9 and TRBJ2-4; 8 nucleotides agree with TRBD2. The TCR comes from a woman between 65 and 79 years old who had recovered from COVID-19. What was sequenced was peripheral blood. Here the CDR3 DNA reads TGTGCCAGCAGCTCAGACGGGAGGGAGGCAAACATTCAGTACTTC. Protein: CASSSDGREANIQYF.